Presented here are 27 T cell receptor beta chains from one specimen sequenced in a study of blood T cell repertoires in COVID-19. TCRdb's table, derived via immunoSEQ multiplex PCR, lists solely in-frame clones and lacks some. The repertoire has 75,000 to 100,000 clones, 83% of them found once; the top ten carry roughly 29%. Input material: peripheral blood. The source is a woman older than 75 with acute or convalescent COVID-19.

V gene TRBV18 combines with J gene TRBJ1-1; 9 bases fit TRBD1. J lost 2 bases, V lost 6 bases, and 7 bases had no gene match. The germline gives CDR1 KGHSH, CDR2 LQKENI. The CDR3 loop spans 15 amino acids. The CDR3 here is CASSSRTGVNTEAFF. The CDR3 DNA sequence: TGTGCCAGCTCCTCCCGGACAGGGGTTAACACTGAAGCTTTCTTT.

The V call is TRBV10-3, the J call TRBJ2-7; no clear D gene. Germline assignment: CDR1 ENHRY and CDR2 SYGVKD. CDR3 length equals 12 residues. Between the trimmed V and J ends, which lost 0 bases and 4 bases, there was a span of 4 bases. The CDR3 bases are TGTGCCATCAGTGAGTCGAGGTACGAGCAGTACTTC. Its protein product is CAISESRYEQYF.

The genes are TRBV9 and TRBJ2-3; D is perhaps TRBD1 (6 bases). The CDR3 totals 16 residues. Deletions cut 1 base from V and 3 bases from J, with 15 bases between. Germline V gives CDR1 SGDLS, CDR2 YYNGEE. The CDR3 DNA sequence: TGTGCCAGCAGCGTACTCCAGGGGCTAAGTACAGATACGCAGTATTTT. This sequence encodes CASSVLQGLSTDTQYF.

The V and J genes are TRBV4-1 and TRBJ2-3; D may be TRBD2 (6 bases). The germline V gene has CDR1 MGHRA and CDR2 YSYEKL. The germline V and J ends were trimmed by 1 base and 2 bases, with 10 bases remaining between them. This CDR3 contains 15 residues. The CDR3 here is CASSQGLGDTDTQYF. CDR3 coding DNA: TGCGCCAGCAGCCAAGGACTAGGGGACACAGATACGCAGTATTTT.

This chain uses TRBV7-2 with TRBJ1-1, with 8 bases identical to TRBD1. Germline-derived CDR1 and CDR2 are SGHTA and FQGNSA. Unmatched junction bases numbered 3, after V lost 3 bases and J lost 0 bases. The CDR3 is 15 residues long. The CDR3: CASSFGTGMNTEAFF. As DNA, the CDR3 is TGTGCCAGCAGCTTTGGGACAGGAATGAACACTGAAGCTTTCTTT.

The CDR3 nucleotides read TGTGCCAGCAGTTTACGAGTAGCGGGAGGTCGGAAAATCGCGAACACCGGGGAGCTGTTTTTT. This gives the protein CASSLRVAGGRKIANTGELFF. The chain has TRBV27 and TRBJ2-2, with TRBD2 identical over 10 bases. Losses at the gene ends were 2 bases for V and 0 bases for J; bases not matched to a gene: 15. Germline loops: CDR1 MNHEY, CDR2 SMNVEV (reference sequence). The CDR3 has 21 amino acids.

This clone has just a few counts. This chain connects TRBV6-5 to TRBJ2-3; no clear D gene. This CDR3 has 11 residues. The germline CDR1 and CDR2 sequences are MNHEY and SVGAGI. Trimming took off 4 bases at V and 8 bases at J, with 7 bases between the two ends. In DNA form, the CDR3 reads TGTGCCAGCAGTTCTAGGTCTACGCAGTATTTT. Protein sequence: CASSSRSTQYF.

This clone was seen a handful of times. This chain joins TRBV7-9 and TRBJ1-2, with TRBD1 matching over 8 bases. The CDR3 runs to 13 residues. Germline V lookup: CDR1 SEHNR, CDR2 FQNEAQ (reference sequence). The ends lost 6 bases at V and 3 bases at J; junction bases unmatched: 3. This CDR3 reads CASRQGADYGYTF. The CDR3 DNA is TGTGCCAGCAGGCAGGGGGCGGACTATGGCTACACCTTC.

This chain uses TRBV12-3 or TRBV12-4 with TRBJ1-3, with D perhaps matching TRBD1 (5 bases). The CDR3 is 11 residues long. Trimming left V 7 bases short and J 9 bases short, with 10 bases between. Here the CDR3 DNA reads TGTGCCAGCACCCCAGGGTCCACCATATATTTT. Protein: CASTPGSTIYF.

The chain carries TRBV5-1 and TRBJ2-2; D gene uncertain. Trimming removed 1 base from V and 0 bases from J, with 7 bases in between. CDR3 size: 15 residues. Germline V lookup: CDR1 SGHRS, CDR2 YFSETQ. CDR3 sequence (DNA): TGCGCCAGCAGCTTGTCAGGTGCGAACACCGGGGAGCTGTTTTTT. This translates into CASSLSGANTGELFF. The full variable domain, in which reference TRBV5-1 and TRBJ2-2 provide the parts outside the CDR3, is KAGVTQTPRYLIKTRGQQVTLSCSPISGHRSVSWYQQTPGQGLQFLFEYFSETQRNKGNFPGRFSGRQFSNSRSEMNVSTLELGDSALYLCASSLSGANTGELFFGEGSRLTVL.

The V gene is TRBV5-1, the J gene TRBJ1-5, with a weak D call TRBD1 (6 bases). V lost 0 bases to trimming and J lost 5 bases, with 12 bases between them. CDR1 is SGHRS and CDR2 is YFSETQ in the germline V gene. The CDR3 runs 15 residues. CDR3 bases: TGCGCCAGCAGCTTGGCCAAGGACAGTGATCAGCCCCAGCATTTT. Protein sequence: CASSLAKDSDQPQHF.

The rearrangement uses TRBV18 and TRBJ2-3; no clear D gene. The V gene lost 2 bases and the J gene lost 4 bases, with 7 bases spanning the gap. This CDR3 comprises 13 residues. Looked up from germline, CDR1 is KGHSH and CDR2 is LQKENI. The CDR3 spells CASSPFLADTQYF. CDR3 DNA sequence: TGTGCCAGCTCACCATTTCTCGCAGATACGCAGTATTTT.

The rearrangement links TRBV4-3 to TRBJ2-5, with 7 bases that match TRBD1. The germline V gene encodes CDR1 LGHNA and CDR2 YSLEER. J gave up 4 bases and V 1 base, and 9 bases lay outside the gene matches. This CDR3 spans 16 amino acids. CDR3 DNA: TGCGCCAGCAGCCAAGCCCCGACAGGGTGGCCAGAGACCCAGTACTTC. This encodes CASSQAPTGWPETQYF.

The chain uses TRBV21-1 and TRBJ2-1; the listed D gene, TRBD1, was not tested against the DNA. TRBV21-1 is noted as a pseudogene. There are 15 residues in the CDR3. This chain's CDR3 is CASSRGQGPYNEQFF. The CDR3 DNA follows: TGTGCCAGCAGCAGGGGACAGGGTCCCTACAATGAGCAGTTCTTC.

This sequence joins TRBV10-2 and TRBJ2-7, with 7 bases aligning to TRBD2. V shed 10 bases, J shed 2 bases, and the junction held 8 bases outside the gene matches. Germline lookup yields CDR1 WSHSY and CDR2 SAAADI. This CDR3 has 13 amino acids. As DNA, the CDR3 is TGCGCCACCAGCGGGGCGGGGACCTACGAGCAGTACTTC. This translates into CATSGAGTYEQYF.

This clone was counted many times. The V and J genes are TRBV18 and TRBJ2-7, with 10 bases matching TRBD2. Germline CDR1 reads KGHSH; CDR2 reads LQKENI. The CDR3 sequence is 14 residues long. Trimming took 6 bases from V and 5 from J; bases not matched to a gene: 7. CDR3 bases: TGTGCCAGCTCTCCCCTAGCGGGAGACGACGAGCAGTACTTC. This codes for CASSPLAGDDEQYF.

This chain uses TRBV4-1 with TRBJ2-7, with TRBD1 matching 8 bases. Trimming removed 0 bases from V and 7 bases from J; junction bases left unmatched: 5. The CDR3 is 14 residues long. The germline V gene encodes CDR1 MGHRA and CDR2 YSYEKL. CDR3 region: CASSQDGQGTEQYF. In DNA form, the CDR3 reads TGCGCCAGCAGCCAAGACGGACAGGGAACTGAGCAGTACTTC.

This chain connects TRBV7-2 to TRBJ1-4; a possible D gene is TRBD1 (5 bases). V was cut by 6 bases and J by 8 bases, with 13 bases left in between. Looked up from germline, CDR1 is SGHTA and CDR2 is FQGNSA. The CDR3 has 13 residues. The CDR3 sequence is CASRLQGGEKLFF. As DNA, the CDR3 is TGTGCCAGCAGATTGCAGGGAGGGGAAAAACTGTTTTTT. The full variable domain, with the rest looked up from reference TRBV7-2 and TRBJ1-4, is GAGVSQSPSNKVTEKGKDVELRCDPISGHTALYWYRQSLGQGLEFLIYFQGNSAPDKSGLPSDRFSAERTGGSVSTLTIQRTQQEDSAVYLCASRLQGGEKLFFGSGTQLSVL.

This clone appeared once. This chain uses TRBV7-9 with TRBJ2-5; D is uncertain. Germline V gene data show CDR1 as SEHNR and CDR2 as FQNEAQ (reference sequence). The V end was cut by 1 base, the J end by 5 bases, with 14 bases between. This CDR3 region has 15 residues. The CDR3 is CASSLVEMTLETQYF. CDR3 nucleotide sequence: TGTGCCAGCAGCTTAGTTGAAATGACACTGGAGACCCAGTACTTC. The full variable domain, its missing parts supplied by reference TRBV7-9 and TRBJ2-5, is DTGVSQNPRHKITKRGQNVTFRCDPISEHNRLYWYRQTLGQGPEFLTYFQNEAQLEKSRLLSDRFSAERPKGSFSTLEIQRTEQGDSAMYLCASSLVEMTLETQYFGPGTRLLVL.

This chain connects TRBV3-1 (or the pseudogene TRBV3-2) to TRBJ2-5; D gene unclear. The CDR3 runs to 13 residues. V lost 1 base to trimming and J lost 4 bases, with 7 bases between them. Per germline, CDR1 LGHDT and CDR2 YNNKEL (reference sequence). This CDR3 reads CASSQGNGETQYF. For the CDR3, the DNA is TGTGCCAGCAGCCAAGGAAACGGAGAGACCCAGTACTTC.

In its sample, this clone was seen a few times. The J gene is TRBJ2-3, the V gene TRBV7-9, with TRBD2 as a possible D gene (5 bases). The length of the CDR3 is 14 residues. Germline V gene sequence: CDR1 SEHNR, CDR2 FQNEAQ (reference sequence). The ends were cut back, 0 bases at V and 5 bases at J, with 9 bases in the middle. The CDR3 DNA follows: TGTGCCAGCAGCTTAGCGGGAGTTGTAGATACGCAGTATTTT. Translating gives CASSLAGVVDTQYF.

CDR3 protein: CASSKLETSGRYSGELFF. CDR3 sequence (DNA): TGTGCCAGCAGCAAATTAGAGACTAGCGGGAGGTATTCCGGGGAGCTGTTTTTT. The chain uses TRBV21-1 and TRBJ2-2; the D call TRBD2 from the table was never checked on the DNA. TRBV21-1 is classified as a pseudogene. This CDR3 has 18 amino acids.

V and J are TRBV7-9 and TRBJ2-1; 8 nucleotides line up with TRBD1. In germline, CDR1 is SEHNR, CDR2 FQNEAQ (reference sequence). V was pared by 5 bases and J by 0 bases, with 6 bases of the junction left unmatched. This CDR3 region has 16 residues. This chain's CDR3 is CASSPRTGSSYNEQFF. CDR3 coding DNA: TGTGCCAGCAGCCCCCGGACAGGGAGCTCCTACAATGAGCAGTTCTTC.

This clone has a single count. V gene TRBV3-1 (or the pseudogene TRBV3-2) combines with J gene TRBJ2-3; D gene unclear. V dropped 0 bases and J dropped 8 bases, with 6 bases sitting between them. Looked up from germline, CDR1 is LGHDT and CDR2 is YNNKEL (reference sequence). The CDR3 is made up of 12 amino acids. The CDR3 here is CASSQERFTQYF. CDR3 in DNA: TGTGCCAGCAGCCAAGAGCGTTTTACGCAGTATTTT.

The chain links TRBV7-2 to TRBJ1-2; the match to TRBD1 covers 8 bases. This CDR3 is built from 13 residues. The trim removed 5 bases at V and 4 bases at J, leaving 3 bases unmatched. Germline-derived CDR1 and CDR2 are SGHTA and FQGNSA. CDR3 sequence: CASSEGQGYGYTF. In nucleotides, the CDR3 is TGTGCCAGCAGCGAAGGACAGGGCTATGGCTACACCTTC. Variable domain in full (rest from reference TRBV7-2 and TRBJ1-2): GAGVSQSPSNKVTEKGKDVELRCDPISGHTALYWYRQSLGQGLEFLIYFQGNSAPDKSGLPSDRFSAERTGGSVSTLTIQRTQQEDSAVYLCASSEGQGYGYTFGSGTRLTVV.

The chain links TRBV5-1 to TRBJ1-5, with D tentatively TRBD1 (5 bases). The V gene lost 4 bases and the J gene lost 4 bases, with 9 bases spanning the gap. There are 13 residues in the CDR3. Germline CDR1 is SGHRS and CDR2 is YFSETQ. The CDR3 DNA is TGCGCCAGCAGCGTGGAGGGGAATCAGCCCCAGCATTTT. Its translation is CASSVEGNQPQHF.

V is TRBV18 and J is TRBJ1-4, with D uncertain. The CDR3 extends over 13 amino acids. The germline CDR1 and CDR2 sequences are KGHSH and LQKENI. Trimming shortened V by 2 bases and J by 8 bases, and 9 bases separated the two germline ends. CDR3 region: CASSPGSEEKLFF. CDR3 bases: TGTGCCAGCTCACCAGGGTCGGAGGAAAAACTGTTTTTT.